A selection of T cell receptor beta chains follows, all from one sample in a study of blood T cell repertoires in COVID-19. Sequencing used immunoSEQ multiplex PCR; TCRdb keeps in-frame clones, though not all of them. The table has 110,000 or so clones, around 89% seen once. The source material was peripheral blood. These receptor sequences come from a human donor in a cohort sampled during active COVID-19. The CDR3 runs from the conserved cysteine through the conserved F or W. Fields, in order: J gene, clone size, D gene, V gene, CDR3 DNA, CDR3 protein. The D gene is left open where the match is weak. A row's size may be missing; if present it is once, few, many or a size class.

j_gene: TRBJ2-1
abundance: NA
d_gene: TRBD1
v_gene: TRBV19
CDR3nt: TGTGCCAGTAGCCCAGACAGGGGCGGTTACAATGAGCAGTTCTTC
CDR3aa: CASSPDRGGYNEQFF

j_gene: TRBJ2-1
abundance: NA
d_gene: TRBD2
v_gene: TRBV4-2
CDR3nt: TGTGCCAGCAGCCAAGATCCGGGACTAGCGGGTAATCTGTACAATGAGCAGTTCTTC
CDR3aa: CASSQDPGLAGNLYNEQFF

j_gene: TRBJ2-6
abundance: NA
d_gene: NA
v_gene: TRBV19
CDR3nt: TGTGCCAGTAGTATTTCGACTAATCCACCGCCCTCTGGGGCCAACGTCCTGACTTTC
CDR3aa: CASSISTNPPPSGANVLTF

j_gene: TRBJ1-6
abundance: NA
d_gene: NA
v_gene: TRBV19
CDR3nt: TGTGCCAGTAGTATTTCGGAGGGTTCACCCCTCCACTTT
CDR3aa: CASSISEGSPLHF

j_gene: TRBJ1-5
abundance: NA
d_gene: TRBD1
v_gene: TRBV15
CDR3nt: TGTGCCACCAGCAAACTCCAGGGGGCTAATCAGCCCCAGCATTTT
CDR3aa: CATSKLQGANQPQHF

j_gene: TRBJ2-7
abundance: NA
d_gene: TRBD2
v_gene: TRBV7-2
CDR3nt: TGTGCCAGCAGCCTCGCTAGCGGAGTCTCCTACGAGCAGTACTTC
CDR3aa: CASSLASGVSYEQYF

j_gene: TRBJ2-7
abundance: NA
d_gene: NA
v_gene: TRBV12-1
CDR3nt: TGTGCCAGCAGCTGCCCCCGGCCGGGAGGGTCCTACGAGCAGTACTTC
CDR3aa: CASSCPRPGGSYEQYF

j_gene: TRBJ1-2
abundance: NA
d_gene: NA
v_gene: TRBV4-1
CDR3nt: TGCGCCAGCAGCCAAGAAGAAGAATGGCACCACGCCGTCTATGGCTACACCTTC
CDR3aa: CASSQEEEWHHAVYGYTF

j_gene: TRBJ1-2
abundance: NA
d_gene: NA
v_gene: TRBV18
CDR3nt: TGTGCCAGCTCGCGGACAGTCGCTTTGGGGAATGGCTACACCTTC
CDR3aa: CASSRTVALGNGYTF

j_gene: TRBJ2-3
abundance: NA
d_gene: TRBD2
v_gene: TRBV20-1
CDR3nt: TGCAGCGGACTAGCCTCAGATACGCAGTATTTT
CDR3aa: CSGLASDTQYF

j_gene: TRBJ2-3
abundance: NA
d_gene: TRBD2
v_gene: TRBV24-1
CDR3nt: TGTGCCACCAGTGCAAGCGGGAGTAGCACAGATACGCAGTATTTT
CDR3aa: CATSASGSSTDTQYF

j_gene: TRBJ2-5
abundance: NA
d_gene: NA
v_gene: TRBV5-1
CDR3nt: TGCGCCAGCAGCTTGAGCAGGGAAGAGACCCAGTACTTC
CDR3aa: CASSLSREETQYF

j_gene: TRBJ2-7
abundance: NA
d_gene: TRBD2
v_gene: TRBV14
CDR3nt: TGTGCCAGCAGCCAAGTGTTGGGACTAGTCTCCGAGCAGTACTTC
CDR3aa: CASSQVLGLVSEQYF

j_gene: TRBJ2-3
abundance: NA
d_gene: TRBD2
v_gene: TRBV9
CDR3nt: TGTGCCAGCAGCGTAGCGGGCGGGGGGGGAACAGATACGCAGTATTTT
CDR3aa: CASSVAGGGGTDTQYF

j_gene: TRBJ2-3
abundance: NA
d_gene: TRBD2
v_gene: TRBV5-4
CDR3nt: TGTGCCAGCAGCTTGGGTAGCGGGAGGGCCAAAGATACGCAGTATTTT
CDR3aa: CASSLGSGRAKDTQYF

j_gene: TRBJ1-2
abundance: NA
d_gene: NA
v_gene: TRBV5-1
CDR3nt: TGCGCCAGCAGCTTGAGTGACACGAGATATGGCTACACCTTC
CDR3aa: CASSLSDTRYGYTF

j_gene: TRBJ2-5
abundance: NA
d_gene: NA
v_gene: TRBV28
CDR3nt: TGTGCCAGCAGCACGAGCTTCGGACACAGGTACCAAGAGACCCAGTACTTC
CDR3aa: CASSTSFGHRYQETQYF

j_gene: TRBJ1-1
abundance: NA
d_gene: NA
v_gene: TRBV7-2
CDR3nt: TGTGCCAGCAGCTTAAAAAGAGGTACTGAAGCTTTCTTT
CDR3aa: CASSLKRGTEAFF

j_gene: TRBJ2-3
abundance: NA
d_gene: NA
v_gene: TRBV7-2
CDR3nt: TGTGCCAGCAGAGGGGGTAGAGATACGCAGTATTTT
CDR3aa: CASRGGRDTQYF

j_gene: TRBJ1-5
abundance: NA
d_gene: NA
v_gene: TRBV1
CDR3nt: TGCACCAGCAGCCACCCGCGGATAAGAAATCCCAGAAGCAATCAGCCCCAGCATTTT
CDR3aa: CTSSHPRIRNPRSNQPQHF

j_gene: TRBJ2-2
abundance: NA
d_gene: NA
v_gene: TRBV6-1
CDR3nt: TGTGCCAGCAGTGAACAAGTCGGCGGGGAGCTGTTTTTT
CDR3aa: CASSEQVGGELFF

j_gene: TRBJ1-2
abundance: NA
d_gene: NA
v_gene: TRBV19
CDR3nt: TGTGCCAGTCGGGGGGGGGCGTCCGCGATCTATGGCTACACCTTC
CDR3aa: CASRGGASAIYGYTF

j_gene: TRBJ2-2
abundance: NA
d_gene: TRBD1
v_gene: TRBV10-3
CDR3nt: TGTGCCATCAGCTACGGCGGGGGACAGGGGGCCGGGGAGCTGTTTTTT
CDR3aa: CAISYGGGQGAGELFF

j_gene: TRBJ2-5
abundance: many
d_gene: NA
v_gene: TRBV5-1
CDR3nt: TGCGCCAGCAGCTTCCAGGGCCCAGAGACCCAGTACTTC
CDR3aa: CASSFQGPETQYF

j_gene: TRBJ2-5
abundance: NA
d_gene: NA
v_gene: TRBV19
CDR3nt: TGTGCCAGTAGGGTCCAGGTAGCGGGACAGGAGACCCAGTACTTC
CDR3aa: CASRVQVAGQETQYF

j_gene: TRBJ2-7
abundance: NA
d_gene: TRBD1
v_gene: TRBV28
CDR3nt: TGTGCCAGCAGCCGACCAGGGACAGGCGTCTCTTTAAAGCAGTACTTC
CDR3aa: CASSRPGTGVSLKQYF

j_gene: TRBJ1-1
abundance: NA
d_gene: NA
v_gene: TRBV7-8
CDR3nt: TGTGCCAGCATCCCATCCCTCGACCAGGGGAACACTGAAGCTTTCTTT
CDR3aa: CASIPSLDQGNTEAFF

j_gene: TRBJ2-3
abundance: once
d_gene: TRBD2
v_gene: TRBV6-1
CDR3nt: TGTGCCAGCAGTGAGCGGACTAGCGGGATGGATACGCAGTATTTT
CDR3aa: CASSERTSGMDTQYF

j_gene: TRBJ2-7
abundance: NA
d_gene: NA
v_gene: TRBV27
CDR3nt: TGTGCCAGCAGTCTCACCAGGGCCAGCTCCTACGAGCAGTACTTC
CDR3aa: CASSLTRASSYEQYF

j_gene: TRBJ1-2
abundance: NA
d_gene: NA
v_gene: TRBV9
CDR3nt: TGTGCCAGCAGCGTACAGGGGTGGGGCTACACCTTC
CDR3aa: CASSVQGWGYTF

j_gene: TRBJ2-3
abundance: NA
d_gene: TRBD2
v_gene: TRBV4-2
CDR3nt: TGTGCCAGCAGCCCCAGACTAGCGGGAAAAGATACGCAGTATTTT
CDR3aa: CASSPRLAGKDTQYF

j_gene: TRBJ2-6
abundance: NA
d_gene: TRBD1
v_gene: TRBV3-1/TRBV3-2
CDR3nt: TGTGCCAGCAGCCAAGTCCCCACAGGGGCGCTCCCCTCTGGGGCCAACGTCCTGACTTTC
CDR3aa: CASSQVPTGALPSGANVLTF

j_gene: TRBJ2-1
abundance: NA
d_gene: TRBD2
v_gene: TRBV28
CDR3nt: TGTGCCAGCAGTTCCCGTTTCCCGGGACTAGCGGGGGCCCCCTACAATGAGCAGTTCTTC
CDR3aa: CASSSRFPGLAGAPYNEQFF

j_gene: TRBJ1-5
abundance: once
d_gene: TRBD1
v_gene: TRBV6-5
CDR3nt: TGTGCCAGCAGCATACAGGGGAATCAGCCCCAGCATTTT
CDR3aa: CASSIQGNQPQHF

j_gene: TRBJ2-7
abundance: NA
d_gene: TRBD1
v_gene: TRBV28
CDR3nt: TGTGCCAGCAGTTTTAATGGGGCGACAGGGCTATACGAGCAGTACTTC
CDR3aa: CASSFNGATGLYEQYF

j_gene: TRBJ1-2
abundance: NA
d_gene: NA
v_gene: TRBV11-3
CDR3nt: TGTGCCAGCAGCTTCGGCCAGGAATGGAGCTACACCTTC
CDR3aa: CASSFGQEWSYTF

j_gene: TRBJ2-7
abundance: NA
d_gene: NA
v_gene: TRBV28
CDR3nt: TGTGCCAGCAGTTTTCCGGCGGAAACCTCCTACGAGCAGTACTTC
CDR3aa: CASSFPAETSYEQYF

j_gene: TRBJ2-7
abundance: once
d_gene: TRBD1
v_gene: TRBV10-3
CDR3nt: TGTGCCATCAACCGGGACAGGAGCTCCTACGAGCAGTACTTC
CDR3aa: CAINRDRSSYEQYF